The 2 T cell receptor beta chains reported below all come from one sample, sequenced in a study of blood T cells in healthy people across ages. Through a sample-barcoded 5' primer and a J-beta primer mix, a second PCR was run for about 6 to 11 cycles. TCRdb re-called the 5' RACE reads with MiXCR, one entry per CDR3 protein. The sample yields about 570,000 distinct CDR3 sequences, around a quarter seen once. The data were also submitted as part of a second study, on T cells of mothers and their children.

Sequenced: blood. Source of these receptors: a boy between 2 and 10 years old in good health.

The chain links TRBV24-1 to TRBJ1-5, with unresolved D. Germline V lookup: CDR1 KGHDR, CDR2 SFDVKD. The CDR3 covers 15 residues. V lost 8 bases and J 0 bases, leaving 13 bases between the germline ends. The CDR3 DNA is TGTGCCACCACGGTCTGGGATTTTAGCAATCAGCCCCAGCATTTT. Its translation: CATTVWDFSNQPQHF.

The chain couples TRBV3-1 to TRBJ1-5, with TRBD1 as a possible D gene (6 bases). The germline V gene has CDR1 LGHDT and CDR2 YNNKEL (reference sequence). V was cut by 0 bases and J by 6 bases, with 12 bases left in between. This CDR3 is 15 amino acids long. As DNA, the CDR3 is TGTGCCAGCAGCCAAGAGGGGGCCTGGGGTCAGCCCCAGCATTTT. Translating it yields CASSQEGAWGQPQHF. The full variable domain, rest sourced from reference TRBV3-1 and TRBJ1-5, is DTAVSQTPKYLVTQMGNDKSIKCEQNLGHDTMYWYKQDSKKFLKIMFSYNNKELIINETVPNRFSPKSPDKAHLNLHINSLELGDSAVYFCASSQEGAWGQPQHFGDGTRLSIL.